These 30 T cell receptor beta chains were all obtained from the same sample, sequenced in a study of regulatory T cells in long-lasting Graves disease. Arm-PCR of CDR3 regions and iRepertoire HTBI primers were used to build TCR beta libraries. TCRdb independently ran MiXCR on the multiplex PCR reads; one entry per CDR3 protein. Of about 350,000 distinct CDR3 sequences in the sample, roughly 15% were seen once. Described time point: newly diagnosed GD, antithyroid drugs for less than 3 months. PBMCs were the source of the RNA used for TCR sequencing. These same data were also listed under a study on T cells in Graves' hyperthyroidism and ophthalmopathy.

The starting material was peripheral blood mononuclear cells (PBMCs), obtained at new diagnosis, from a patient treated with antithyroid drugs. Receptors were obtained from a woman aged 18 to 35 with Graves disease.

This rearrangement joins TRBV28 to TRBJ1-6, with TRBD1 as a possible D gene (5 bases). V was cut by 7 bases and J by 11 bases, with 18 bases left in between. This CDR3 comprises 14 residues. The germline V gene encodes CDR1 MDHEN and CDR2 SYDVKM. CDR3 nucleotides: TGTGCCAGCATTCCAGGCTGGCAGGGAGCACCCCTCCACTTT. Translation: CASIPGWQGAPLHF.

The CDR3 DNA sequence: TGTGCCAGCAGCTTGGCCGCCGCGGGGGAGTTATCAGATACGCAGTATTTT. This encodes CASSLAAAGELSDTQYF. This chain connects TRBV5-6 to TRBJ2-3; 7 nucleotides match TRBD2. J was trimmed by 4 bases and V by 0 bases; bases with no gene match: 11. This CDR3 region has 17 residues. In germline, CDR1 is SGHDT, CDR2 YYEEEE.

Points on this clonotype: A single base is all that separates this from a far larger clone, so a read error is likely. The DNA for the CDR3 is TGTGCCAGCAGCACCCCATACAGGGGCTTGAACACTGAAGCTTTCTTT. Residues: CASSTPYRGLNTEAFF. The chain recombines TRBV11-2 with TRBJ1-1, with 7 bases identical to TRBD1. CDR3 length: 16 amino acids. J was trimmed by 0 bases and V by 5 bases; bases with no gene match: 9. Germline V gives CDR1 SGHAT, CDR2 FQNNGV.

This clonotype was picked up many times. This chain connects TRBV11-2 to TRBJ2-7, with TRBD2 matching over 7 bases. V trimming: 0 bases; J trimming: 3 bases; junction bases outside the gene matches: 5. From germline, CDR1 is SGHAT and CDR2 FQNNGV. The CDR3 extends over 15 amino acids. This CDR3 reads CASSLERSSGYEQYF. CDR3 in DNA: TGTGCCAGCAGCTTAGAGCGTTCTAGCGGCTACGAGCAGTACTTC.

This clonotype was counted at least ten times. The CDR3 sequence is CASSRGGGLSYEQYF. In DNA, the CDR3 is TGCGCCAGCAGCCGCGGCGGGGGGCTCTCCTACGAGCAGTACTTC. The chain employs TRBV5-1 and TRBJ2-7; 8 nucleotides line up with TRBD2. Germline CDR1 and CDR2: SGHRS and YFSETQ. CDR3 size: 15 residues. The V segment lost 4 bases and the J segment 0 bases; nucleotides outside the gene matches: 6.

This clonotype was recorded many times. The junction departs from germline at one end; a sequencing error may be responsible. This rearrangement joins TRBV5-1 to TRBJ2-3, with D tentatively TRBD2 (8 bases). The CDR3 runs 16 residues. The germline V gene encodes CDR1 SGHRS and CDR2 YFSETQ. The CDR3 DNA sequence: TGTGCCAGCAGCTTAGCGGGGACAGCAAGCACAGATACGCAGTATTTT. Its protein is CASSLAGTASTDTQYF. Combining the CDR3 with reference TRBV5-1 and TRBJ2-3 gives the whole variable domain KAGVTQTPRYLIKTRGQQVTLSCSPISGHRSVSWYQQTPGQGLQFLFEYFSETQRNKGNFPGRFSGRQFSNSRSEMNVSTLELGDSALYLCASSLAGTASTDTQYFGPGTRLTVL.

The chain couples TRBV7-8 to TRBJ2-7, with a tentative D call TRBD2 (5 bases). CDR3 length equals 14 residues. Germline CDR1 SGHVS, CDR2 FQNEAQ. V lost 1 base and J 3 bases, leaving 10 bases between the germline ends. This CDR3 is CASSLGGSLYEQYF. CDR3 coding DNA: TGTGCCAGCAGCTTAGGAGGGTCCCTCTACGAGCAGTACTTC. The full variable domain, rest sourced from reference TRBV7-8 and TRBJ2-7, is GAGVSQSPRYKVAKRGQDVALRCDPISGHVSLFWYQQALGQGPEFLTYFQNEAQLDKSGLPSDRFFAERPEGSVSTLKIQRTQQEDSAVYLCASSLGGSLYEQYFGPGTRLTVT.

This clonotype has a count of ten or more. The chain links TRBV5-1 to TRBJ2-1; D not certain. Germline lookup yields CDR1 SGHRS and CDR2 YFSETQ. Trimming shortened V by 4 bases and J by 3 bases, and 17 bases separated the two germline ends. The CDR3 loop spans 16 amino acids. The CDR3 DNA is TGCGCCAGCAGCCCGGACCCTGCGGACGTCTACAATGAGCAGTTCTTC. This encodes CASSPDPADVYNEQFF.

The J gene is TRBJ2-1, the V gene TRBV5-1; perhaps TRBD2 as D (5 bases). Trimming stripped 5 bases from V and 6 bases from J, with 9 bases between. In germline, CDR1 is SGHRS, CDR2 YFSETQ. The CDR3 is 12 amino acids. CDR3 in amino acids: CASREGGNEQFF. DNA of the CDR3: TGCGCCAGCAGAGAGGGCGGCAATGAGCAGTTCTTC.

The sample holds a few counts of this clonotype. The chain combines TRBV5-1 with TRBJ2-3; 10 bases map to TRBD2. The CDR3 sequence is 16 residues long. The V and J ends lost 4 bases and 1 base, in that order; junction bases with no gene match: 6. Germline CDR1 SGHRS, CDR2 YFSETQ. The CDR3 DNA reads TGCGCCAGCAGCAGCCAAGGGACTAGCGGCACAGATACGCAGTATTTT. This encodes CASSSQGTSGTDTQYF.

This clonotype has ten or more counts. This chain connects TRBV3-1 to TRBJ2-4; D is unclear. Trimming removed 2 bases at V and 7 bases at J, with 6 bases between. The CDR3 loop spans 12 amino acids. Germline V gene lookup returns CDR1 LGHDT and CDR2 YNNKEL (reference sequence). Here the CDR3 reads CASSQSENIQYF. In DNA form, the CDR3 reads TGTGCCAGCAGCCAATCGGAGAACATTCAGTACTTC.

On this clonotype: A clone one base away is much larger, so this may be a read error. As DNA, the CDR3 is TGTGCCAGCAGCTTAGGAGCCTCGACAGGGAAATTCCATCAGCCCCGGCATTTT. It is translated as CASSLGASTGKFHQPRHF. This chain joins TRBV11-2 and TRBJ1-5; 7 nucleotides match TRBD1. The CDR3 contains 18 residues. Germline CDR1 SGHAT, CDR2 FQNNGV.

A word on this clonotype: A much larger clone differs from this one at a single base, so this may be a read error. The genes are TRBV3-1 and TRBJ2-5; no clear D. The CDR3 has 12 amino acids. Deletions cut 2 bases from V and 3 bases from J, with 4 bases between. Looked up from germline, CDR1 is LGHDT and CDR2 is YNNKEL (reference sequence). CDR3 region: CASSQLKETQYF. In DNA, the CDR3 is TGTGCCAGCAGCCAACTCAAAGAGACCCAGTACTTC.

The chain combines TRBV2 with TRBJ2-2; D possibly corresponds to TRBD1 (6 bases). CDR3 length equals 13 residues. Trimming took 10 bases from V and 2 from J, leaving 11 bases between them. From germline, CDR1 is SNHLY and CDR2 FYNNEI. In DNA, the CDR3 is TGTGCCATACAGGGAGTTAACACCGGGGAGCTGTTTTTT. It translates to CAIQGVNTGELFF. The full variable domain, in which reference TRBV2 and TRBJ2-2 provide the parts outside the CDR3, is EPEVTQTPSHQVTQMGQEVILRCVPISNHLYFYWYRQILGQKVEFLVSFYNNEISEKSEIFDDQFSVERPDGSNFTLKIRSTKLEDSAMYFCAIQGVNTGELFFGEGSRLTVL.

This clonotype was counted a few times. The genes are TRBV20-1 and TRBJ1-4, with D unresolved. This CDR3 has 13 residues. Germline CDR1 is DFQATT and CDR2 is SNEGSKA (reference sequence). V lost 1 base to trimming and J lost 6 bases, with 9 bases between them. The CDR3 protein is CSARGPWDEKLFF. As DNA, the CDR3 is TGCAGTGCTAGAGGACCCTGGGATGAAAAACTGTTTTTT.

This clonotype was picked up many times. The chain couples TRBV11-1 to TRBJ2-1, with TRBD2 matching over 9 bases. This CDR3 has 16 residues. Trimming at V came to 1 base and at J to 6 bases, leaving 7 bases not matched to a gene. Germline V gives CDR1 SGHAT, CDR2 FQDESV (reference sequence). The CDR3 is CASSLVSGRGGNEQFF. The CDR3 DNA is TGTGCCAGCAGCTTAGTCTCAGGGCGGGGGGGCAATGAGCAGTTCTTC.

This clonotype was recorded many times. The CDR3 sequence is CASRRQGRSYGYTF. The DNA for the CDR3 is TGTGCCAGCAGGAGACAGGGTAGAAGCTATGGCTACACCTTC. The chain carries TRBV11-2 and TRBJ1-2; 7 nucleotides line up with TRBD1. The CDR3 is 14 amino acids. CDR1 is SGHAT and CDR2 is FQNNGV in the germline V gene. With 6 bases clipped from V and 4 bases from J, the junction kept 8 bases outside the gene matches.

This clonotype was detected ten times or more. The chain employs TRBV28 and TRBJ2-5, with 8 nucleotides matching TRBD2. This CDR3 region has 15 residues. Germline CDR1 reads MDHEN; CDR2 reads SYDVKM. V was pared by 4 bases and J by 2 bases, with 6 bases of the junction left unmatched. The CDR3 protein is CASSYGGAGQETQYF. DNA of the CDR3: TGTGCCAGCAGTTACGGGGGGGCCGGTCAAGAGACCCAGTACTTC.

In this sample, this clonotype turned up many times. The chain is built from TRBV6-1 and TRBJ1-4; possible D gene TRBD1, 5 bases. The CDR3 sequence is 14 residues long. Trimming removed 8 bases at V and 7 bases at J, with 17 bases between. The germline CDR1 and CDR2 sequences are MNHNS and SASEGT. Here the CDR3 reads CASSTKAGTEKLFF. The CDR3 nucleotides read TGTGCCAGCTCCACGAAGGCAGGGACTGAAAAACTGTTTTTT.

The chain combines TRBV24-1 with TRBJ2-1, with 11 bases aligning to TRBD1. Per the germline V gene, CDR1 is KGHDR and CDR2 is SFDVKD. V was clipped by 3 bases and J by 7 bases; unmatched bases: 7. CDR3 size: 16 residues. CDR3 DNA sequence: TGTGCCACCAGTGATGCGACAGGGACAGGGGGTAATGAGCAGTTCTTC. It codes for CATSDATGTGGNEQFF.

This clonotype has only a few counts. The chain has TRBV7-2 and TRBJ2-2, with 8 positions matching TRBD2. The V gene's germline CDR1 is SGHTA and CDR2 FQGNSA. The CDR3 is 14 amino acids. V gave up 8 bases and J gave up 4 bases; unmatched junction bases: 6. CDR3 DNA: TGTGCCAGCGGGACGGGGGGGCGCACCGGGGAGCTGTTTTTT. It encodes CASGTGGRTGELFF.

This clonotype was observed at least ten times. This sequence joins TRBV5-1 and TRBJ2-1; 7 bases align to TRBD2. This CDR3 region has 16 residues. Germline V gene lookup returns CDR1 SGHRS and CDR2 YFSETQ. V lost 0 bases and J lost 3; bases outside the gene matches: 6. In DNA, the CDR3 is TGCGCCAGCAGCTTGGGGCCTAGCGGAGTCTACAATGAGCAGTTCTTC. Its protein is CASSLGPSGVYNEQFF.

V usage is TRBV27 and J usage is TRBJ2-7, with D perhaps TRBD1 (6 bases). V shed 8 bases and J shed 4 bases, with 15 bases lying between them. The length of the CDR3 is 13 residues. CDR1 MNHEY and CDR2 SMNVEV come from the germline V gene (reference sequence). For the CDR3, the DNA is TGTGCCAGCTCCAGGGGCGTGAAATACGAGCAGTACTTC. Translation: CASSRGVKYEQYF.

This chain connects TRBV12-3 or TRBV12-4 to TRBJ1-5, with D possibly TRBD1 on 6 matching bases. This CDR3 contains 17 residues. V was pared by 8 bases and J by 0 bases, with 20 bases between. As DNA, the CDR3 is TGTGCCAGCTTATTCGGACAGCGGGCGTATAGCAATCAGCCCCAGCATTTT. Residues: CASLFGQRAYSNQPQHF.

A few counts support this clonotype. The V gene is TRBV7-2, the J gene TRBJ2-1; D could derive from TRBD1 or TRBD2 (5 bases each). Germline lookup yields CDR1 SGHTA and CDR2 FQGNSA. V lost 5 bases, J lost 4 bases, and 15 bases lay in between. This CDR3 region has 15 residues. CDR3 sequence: CASSPTGPPYNEQFF. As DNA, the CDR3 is TGTGCCAGCAGCCCCACGGGACCGCCATACAATGAGCAGTTCTTC.

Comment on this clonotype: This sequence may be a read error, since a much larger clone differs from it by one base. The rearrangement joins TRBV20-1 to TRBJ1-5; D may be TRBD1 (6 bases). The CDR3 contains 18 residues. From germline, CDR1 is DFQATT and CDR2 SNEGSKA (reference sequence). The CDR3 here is CSARVPRGGGYSDQPQHF. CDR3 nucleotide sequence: TGCAGTGCTAGAGTACCAAGGGGGGGCGGCTATAGCGATCAGCCCCAGCATTTT.

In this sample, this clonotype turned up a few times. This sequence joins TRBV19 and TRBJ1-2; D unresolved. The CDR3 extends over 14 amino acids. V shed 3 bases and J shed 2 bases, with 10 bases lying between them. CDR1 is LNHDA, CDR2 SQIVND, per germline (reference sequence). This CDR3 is CASSISEPNYGYTF. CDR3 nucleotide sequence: TGTGCCAGTAGTATCTCCGAGCCCAACTATGGCTACACCTTC. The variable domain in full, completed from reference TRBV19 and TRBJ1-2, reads DGGITQSPKYLFRKEGQNVTLSCEQNLNHDAMYWYRQDPGQGLRLIYYSQIVNDFQKGDIAEGYSVSREKKESFPLTVTSAQKNPTAFYLCASSISEPNYGYTFGSGTRLTVV.

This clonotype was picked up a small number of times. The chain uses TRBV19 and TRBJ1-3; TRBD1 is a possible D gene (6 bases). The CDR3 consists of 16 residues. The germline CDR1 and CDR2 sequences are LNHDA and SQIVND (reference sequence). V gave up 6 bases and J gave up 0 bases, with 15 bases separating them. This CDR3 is CASRTTGRSSGNTIYF. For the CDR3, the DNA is TGTGCCAGTAGGACGACAGGCCGGAGCTCTGGAAACACCATATATTTT.

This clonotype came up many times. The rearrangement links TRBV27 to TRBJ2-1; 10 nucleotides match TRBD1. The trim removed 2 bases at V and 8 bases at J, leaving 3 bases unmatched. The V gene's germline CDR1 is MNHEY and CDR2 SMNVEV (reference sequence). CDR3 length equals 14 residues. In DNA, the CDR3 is TGTGCCAGCAGTTTACCGGGACAGGGGCATGAGCAGTTCTTC. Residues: CASSLPGQGHEQFF.

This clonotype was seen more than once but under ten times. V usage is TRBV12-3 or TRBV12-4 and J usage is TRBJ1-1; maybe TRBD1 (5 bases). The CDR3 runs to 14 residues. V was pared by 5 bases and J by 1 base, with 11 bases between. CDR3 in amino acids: CASSQWDANTEAFF. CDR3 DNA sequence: TGTGCCAGCAGTCAATGGGACGCGAACACTGAAGCTTTCTTT.